Sequencing of this TCR beta chain was carried out in a study of T cell clonotyping in hematopoietic cell transplantation. Time point of the sample: recipient sample about 28 days before transplant, after cytoreduction. Sequencing was performed with immunoSEQ multiplex PCR; in TCRdb, only in-frame clones are kept and a portion is missing. Altogether some 36,000 clones are present, 90% to 95% being singletons, with the ten largest covering roughly 1.5%. Germline CDR1 SGHRS, CDR2 YFSETQ. The CDR3 spans 15 residues. V lost 4 bases and J lost 5, with 16 bases in between. This TCR came from a man in his forties or fifties with chronic myeloid leukemia. Some clones in this sample may be carry-over from other donors' samples. The chain couples TRBV5-1 to TRBJ2-1, with D perhaps assigned TRBD1 or TRBD2 (5 bases each). This specimen was peripheral blood mononuclear cells, taken before stem cell transplant. CDR3 nucleotides: TGCGCCAGCAGCCCACCGGGGCTGATGGACAATGAGCAGTTCTTC. As protein: CASSPPGLMDNEQFF.